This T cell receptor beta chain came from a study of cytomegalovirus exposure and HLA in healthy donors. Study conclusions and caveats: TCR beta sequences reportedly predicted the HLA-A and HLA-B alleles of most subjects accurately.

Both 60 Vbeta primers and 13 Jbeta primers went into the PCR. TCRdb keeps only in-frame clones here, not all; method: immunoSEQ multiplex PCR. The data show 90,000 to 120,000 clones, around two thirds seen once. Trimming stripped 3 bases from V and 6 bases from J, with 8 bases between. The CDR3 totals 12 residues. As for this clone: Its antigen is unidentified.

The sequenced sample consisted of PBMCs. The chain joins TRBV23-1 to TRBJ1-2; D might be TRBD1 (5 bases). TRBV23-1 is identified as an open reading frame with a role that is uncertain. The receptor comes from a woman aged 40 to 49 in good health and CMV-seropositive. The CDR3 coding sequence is TGCGCCAGCAGTCAGGAGGGGAATGGCTACACCTTC. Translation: CASSQEGNGYTF.